The rows below give T cell receptor beta chains drawn from one sample of a study of prognosis after radiotherapy for stage I lung cancer. TCRdb redid the calling of the multiplex PCR reads with MiXCR, one entry per CDR3 protein. Of around 30,000 distinct CDR3 sequences in the sample, approximately 29% were seen once. The sample in question was PBMCs, obtained before or after stereotactic body radiation therapy (not recorded which). The source is a donor of 50 years or more with non-small cell lung cancer. Each CDR3 is given with its conserved first and last residue. The D gene is left open where the match is weak. Size is stated for part of the rows, as once, few or many counts, or as a class when the clone is expanded.

length: 13
D: TRBD1
V: TRBV30
size: few
J: TRBJ1-4
CDR3: CAWKTGTGEKLFF
DNA: TGTGCCTGGAAGACAGGGACGGGTGAAAAACTGTTTTTT

length: 13
D: .
V: TRBV12-3/TRBV12-4
size: many
J: TRBJ1-6
CDR3: CASTGWINSPLHF
DNA: TGTGCCAGTACAGGGTGGATTAATTCACCCCTCCACTTT

length: 14
D: .
V: TRBV20-1
size: many
J: TRBJ2-7
CDR3: CSAKGTLSSYEQYF
DNA: TGCAGTGCTAAAGGGACACTCAGCTCCTACGAGCAGTACTTC

length: 14
D: TRBD2
V: TRBV20-1
size: many
J: TRBJ2-5
CDR3: CSAREGTRSETQYF
DNA: TGCAGTGCTAGAGAAGGGACTAGGAGTGAGACCCAGTACTTC

length: 14
D: TRBD2
V: TRBV2
size: many
J: TRBJ2-1
CDR3: CASRSGGANNEQFF
DNA: TGTGCCAGCAGGAGCGGGGGGGCCAACAATGAGCAGTTCTTC

length: 15
D: .
V: TRBV20-1
size: .
J: TRBJ2-2
CDR3: CSASKEGANAGELFF
DNA: TGCAGTGCTAGTAAGGAAGGGGCTAACGCCGGGGAGCTGTTTTTT

length: 15
D: .
V: TRBV15
size: many
J: TRBJ1-1
CDR3: CATSSGGGRNTEAFF
DNA: TGTGCCACCAGCAGCGGCGGTGGGAGGAACACTGAAGCTTTCTTT

length: 16
D: .
V: TRBV4-1
size: many
J: TRBJ1-2
CDR3: CASSHEGGGSNYGYTF
DNA: TGCGCCAGCAGCCATGAGGGGGGAGGATCTAACTATGGCTACACCTTC

length: 14
D: .
V: TRBV20-1
size: many
J: TRBJ1-1
CDR3: CSARMGSADTEAFF
DNA: TGCAGTGCTAGAATGGGGTCCGCGGACACTGAAGCTTTCTTT

length: 13
D: .
V: TRBV30
size: many
J: TRBJ2-1
CDR3: CAWVGNGLDEQFF
DNA: TGTGCCTGGGTTGGAAACGGGTTGGATGAGCAGTTCTTC

length: 14
D: TRBD1
V: TRBV7-8
size: .
J: TRBJ2-7
CDR3: CASICRQGAYEQYF
DNA: TGTGCCAGCATCTGCCGACAGGGGGCTTACGAGCAGTACTTC

length: 15
D: TRBD2
V: TRBV7-9
size: many
J: TRBJ2-2
CDR3: CASSSSGGQTGELFF
DNA: TGTGCCAGCAGCTCTAGCGGGGGGCAAACCGGGGAGCTGTTTTTT

length: 14
D: .
V: TRBV6-4
size: many
J: TRBJ1-1
CDR3: CASTRGTMNTEAFF
DNA: TGTGCCAGCACCAGAGGGACCATGAACACTGAAGCTTTCTTT

length: 13
D: .
V: TRBV10-3
size: .
J: TRBJ1-2
CDR3: CAISERRSDGYTF
DNA: TGTGCCATCAGTGAGAGAAGGTCTGATGGCTACACCTTC

length: 14
D: .
V: TRBV29-1
size: many
J: TRBJ1-2
CDR3: CSVAAGRGYYGYTF
DNA: TGCAGCGTAGCCGCGGGACGGGGCTACTATGGCTACACCTTC

length: 13
D: .
V: TRBV24-1
size: many
J: TRBJ2-7
CDR3: CATSDSVNYEQYF
DNA: TGTGCCACCAGTGATTCAGTAAACTACGAGCAGTACTTC

length: 14
D: .
V: TRBV27
size: .
J: TRBJ1-5
CDR3: CASSFGDSNQPQHF
DNA: TGTGCCAGCAGTTTTGGGGACAGCAATCAGCCCCAGCATTTT

length: 15
D: TRBD1
V: TRBV5-1
size: .
J: TRBJ2-7
CDR3: CASSLWTGGGYEQYF
DNA: TGCGCCAGCAGCTTATGGACAGGGGGCGGATACGAGCAGTACTTC